The source of this T cell receptor beta chain is a study of CD8+ T cells in alopecia areata. Study-wide context: Patients remained on tofacitinib for 6 to 18 months and then went 6 months without it.

cDNA serving as the sequencing template came from extracted, reverse transcribed RNA. Repertoires were generated with immunoSEQ multiplex PCR, while TCRdb's copy carries only in-frame clones and drops some. Among about 190,000 clones, roughly 60% were seen once, and the ten largest hold 1%. This CDR3 contains 12 residues. J lost 4 bases, V lost 2 bases, and 0 bases had no gene match. The germline CDR1 and CDR2 sequences are GTSNPN and SVGIG (reference sequence). Overall study findings and caveats: Tofacitinib significantly reduced both scalp clonality and expanded CD8+ clones among the top 100.

In regard to this clone: Its antigen is currently unknown.

The treatment was: oral pan-JAK inhibitor, 5-10 mg twice daily. The TCR comes from a human donor with alopecia areata. This sample comprised CD4+ T cells sorted from blood, obtained at week 24, from a patient treated with tofacitinib. This chain links TRBV30 with TRBJ1-2, with TRBD1 identical over 8 bases. CDR3 DNA: TGTGCCTGGAGTACAGGGGGCTATGGCTACACCTTC. Its protein is CAWSTGGYGYTF. The full variable domain, rest sourced from reference TRBV30 and TRBJ1-2, is SQTIHQWPATLVQPVGSPLSLECTVEGTSNPNLYWYRQAAGRGLQLLFYSVGIGQISSEVPQNLSASRPQDRQFILSSKKLLLSDSGFYLCAWSTGGYGYTFGSGTRLTVV.